The 5 T cell receptor beta chains listed next were all sequenced from one sample in a study of T cells in Graves' hyperthyroidism and ophthalmopathy. Amplification targeted TCR beta CDR3 regions from RNA transcripts. First-round RT-PCR of the TCR CDR3 relied on the HTBI primer set. MiXCR, run by TCRdb on the multiplex PCR reads, gives a single entry per CDR3 protein. The sample includes 400,000 to 550,000 distinct CDR3 sequences, approximately 15% seen only once; the top ten take around 17%. The sample was blood. These receptors all stem from a young woman with Graves' hyperthyroidism.

A few counts support this clonotype. This sequence joins TRBV6-1 and TRBJ2-1, with D possibly called TRBD1 or TRBD2 (5 bases each). CDR3 size: 19 residues. Germline assignment: CDR1 MNHNS and CDR2 SASEGT. V was trimmed by 5 bases and J by 7 bases, leaving 30 bases between them. In nucleotides, the CDR3 is TGTGCCAGCAGTCCGACCCCACGGGACGTCCGTTACGAGCAGAATGAGCAGTTCTTC. It encodes CASSPTPRDVRYEQNEQFF.

There are a few counts of this clonotype. This rearrangement joins TRBV2 to TRBJ2-1; 10 bases are shared with TRBD2. The CDR3 is made up of 14 amino acids. V gave up 7 bases and J gave up 7 bases; unmatched junction bases: 7. Germline loops: CDR1 SNHLY, CDR2 FYNNEI. The CDR3 DNA follows: TGTGCCAGCAAGGCTAGCGGGAGCGGAAATGAGCAGTTCTTC. The encoded protein is CASKASGSGNEQFF.

The V and J genes are TRBV7-2 and TRBJ2-1; 13 positions agree with TRBD2. This CDR3 region has 17 residues. CDR1 and CDR2 from the germline V gene are SGHTA and FQGNSA. With V trimmed by 5 bases and J by 9 bases, 13 bases remained unmatched. The CDR3 sequence is CASSLTALAGGWGEQFF. The CDR3 DNA is TGTGCCAGCAGCCTGACAGCACTAGCGGGAGGGTGGGGTGAGCAGTTCTTC.

The sample holds a few counts of this clonotype. A much larger clone sits a single nucleotide away, making a read error possible. CDR3 DNA sequence: TGTGCCAGCAGCCAAGTTGTGGGCGGACCTTACAATGAGCAGTTCTTC. It encodes CASSQVVGGPYNEQFF. The V and J genes are TRBV14 and TRBJ2-1; D is unresolved. Germline CDR1 reads SGHDN; CDR2 reads FVKESK. CDR3 length: 16 residues. Trimming took 1 base from V and 4 from J, leaving 14 bases between them.

This clonotype was observed once. The CDR3 loop is CASSFGAGTGAEQYF. In nucleotides, the CDR3 is TGTGCCAGCAGCTTTGGCGCCGGGACAGGGGCCGAGCAGTACTTC. This chain links TRBV5-4 with TRBJ2-7, with 10 positions matching TRBD1. Germline loops: CDR1 SGHNT, CDR2 YYREEE (reference sequence). This CDR3 contains 15 residues. Trimming removed 2 bases from V and 6 bases from J; junction bases left unmatched: 8.